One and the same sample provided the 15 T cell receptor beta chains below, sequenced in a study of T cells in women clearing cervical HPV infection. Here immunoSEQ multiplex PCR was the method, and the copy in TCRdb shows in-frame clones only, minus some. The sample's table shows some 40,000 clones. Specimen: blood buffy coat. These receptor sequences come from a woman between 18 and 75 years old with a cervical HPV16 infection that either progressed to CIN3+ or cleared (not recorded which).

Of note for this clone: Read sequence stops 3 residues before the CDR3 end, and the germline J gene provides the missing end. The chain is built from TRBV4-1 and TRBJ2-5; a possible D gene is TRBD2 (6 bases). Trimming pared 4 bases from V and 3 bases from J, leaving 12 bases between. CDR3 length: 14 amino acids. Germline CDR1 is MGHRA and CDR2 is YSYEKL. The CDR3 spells CASSLMGGEETQYF. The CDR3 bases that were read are TGCGCCAGCAGCCTCATGGGGGGAGAAGAGACC.

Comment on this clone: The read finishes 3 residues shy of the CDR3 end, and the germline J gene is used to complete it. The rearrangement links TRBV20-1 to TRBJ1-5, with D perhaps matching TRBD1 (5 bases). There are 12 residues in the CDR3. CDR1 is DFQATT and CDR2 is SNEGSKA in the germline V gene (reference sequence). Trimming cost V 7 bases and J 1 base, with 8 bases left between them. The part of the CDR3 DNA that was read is TGCAGTGTCCGGGGGAGCAATCAGCCC. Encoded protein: CSVRGSNQP. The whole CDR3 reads CSVRGSNQPQHF.

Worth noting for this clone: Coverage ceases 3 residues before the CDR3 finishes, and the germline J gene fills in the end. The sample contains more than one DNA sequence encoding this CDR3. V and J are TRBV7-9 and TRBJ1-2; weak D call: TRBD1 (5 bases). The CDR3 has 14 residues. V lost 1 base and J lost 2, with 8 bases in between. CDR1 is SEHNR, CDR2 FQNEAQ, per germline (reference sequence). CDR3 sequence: CASSLGAGNYGYTF. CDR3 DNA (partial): TGTGCCAGCAGCTTAGGGGCAGGGAACTATGGC.

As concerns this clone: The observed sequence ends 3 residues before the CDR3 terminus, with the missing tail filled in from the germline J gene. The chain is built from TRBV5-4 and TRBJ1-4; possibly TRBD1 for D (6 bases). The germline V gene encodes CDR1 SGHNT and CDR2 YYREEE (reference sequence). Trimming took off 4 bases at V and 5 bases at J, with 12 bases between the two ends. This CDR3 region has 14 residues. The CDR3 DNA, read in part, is TGTGCCAGCAGCCTCCGGGACATGAATGAAAAA. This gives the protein CASSLRDMNEK. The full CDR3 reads CASSLRDMNEKLFF.

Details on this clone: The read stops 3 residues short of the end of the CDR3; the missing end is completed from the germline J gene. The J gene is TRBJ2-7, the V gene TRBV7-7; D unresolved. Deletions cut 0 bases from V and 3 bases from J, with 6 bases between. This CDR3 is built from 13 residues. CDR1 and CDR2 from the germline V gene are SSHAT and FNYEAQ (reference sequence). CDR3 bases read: TGTGCCAGCAGCTTAGCACCCGGCTACGAG. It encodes CASSLAPGYE. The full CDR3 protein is CASSLAPGYEQYF.

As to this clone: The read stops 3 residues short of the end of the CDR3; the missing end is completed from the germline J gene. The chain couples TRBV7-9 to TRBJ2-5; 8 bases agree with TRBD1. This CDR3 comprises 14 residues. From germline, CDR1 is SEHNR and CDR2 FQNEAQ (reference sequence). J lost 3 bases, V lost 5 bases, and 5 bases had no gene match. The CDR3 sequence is CASSAPTGEETQYF. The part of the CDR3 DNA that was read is TGTGCCAGCAGCGCCCCGACAGGGGAAGAGACC.

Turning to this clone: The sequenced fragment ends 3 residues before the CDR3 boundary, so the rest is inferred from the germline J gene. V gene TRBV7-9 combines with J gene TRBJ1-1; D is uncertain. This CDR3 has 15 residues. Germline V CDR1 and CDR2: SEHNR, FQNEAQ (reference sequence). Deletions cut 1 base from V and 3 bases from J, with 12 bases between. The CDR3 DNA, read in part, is TGTGCCAGCAGCTTAGGGAGGCTGGCGGACACTGAA. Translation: CASSLGRLADTE. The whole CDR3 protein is CASSLGRLADTEAFF.

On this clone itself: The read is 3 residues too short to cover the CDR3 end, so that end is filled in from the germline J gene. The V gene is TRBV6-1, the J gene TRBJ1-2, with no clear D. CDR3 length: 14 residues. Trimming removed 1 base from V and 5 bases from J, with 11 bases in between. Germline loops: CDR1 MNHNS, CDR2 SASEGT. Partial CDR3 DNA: TGTGCCAGCAGTGAAGGCTCAGGTGTTTATGGC. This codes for CASSEGSGVYG. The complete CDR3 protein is CASSEGSGVYGYTF.

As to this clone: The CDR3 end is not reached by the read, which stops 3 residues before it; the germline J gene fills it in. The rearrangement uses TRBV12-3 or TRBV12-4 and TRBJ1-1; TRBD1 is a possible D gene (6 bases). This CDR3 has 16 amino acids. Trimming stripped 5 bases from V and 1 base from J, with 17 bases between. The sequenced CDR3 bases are TGTGCCAGCAGTAAGACAGGCCGCCCTTCGAACACTGAA. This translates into CASSKTGRPSNTE. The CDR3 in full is CASSKTGRPSNTEAFF.

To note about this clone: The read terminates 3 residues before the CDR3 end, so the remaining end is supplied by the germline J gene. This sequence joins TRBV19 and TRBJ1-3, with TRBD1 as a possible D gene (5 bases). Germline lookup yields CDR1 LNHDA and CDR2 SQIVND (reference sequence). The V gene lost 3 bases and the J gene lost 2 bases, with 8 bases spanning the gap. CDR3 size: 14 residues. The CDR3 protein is CASSIVRAGNTIYF. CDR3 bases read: TGTGCCAGTAGTATCGTCAGGGCTGGAAACACC.

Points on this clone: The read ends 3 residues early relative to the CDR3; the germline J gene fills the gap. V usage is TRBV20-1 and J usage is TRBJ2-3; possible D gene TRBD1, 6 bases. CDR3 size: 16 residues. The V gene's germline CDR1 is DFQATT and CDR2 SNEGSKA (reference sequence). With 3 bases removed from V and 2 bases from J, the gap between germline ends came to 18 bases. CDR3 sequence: CSARGASEGLTDTQYF. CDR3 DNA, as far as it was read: TGCAGTGCTAGGGGGGCCAGTGAGGGGCTCACAGATACG.

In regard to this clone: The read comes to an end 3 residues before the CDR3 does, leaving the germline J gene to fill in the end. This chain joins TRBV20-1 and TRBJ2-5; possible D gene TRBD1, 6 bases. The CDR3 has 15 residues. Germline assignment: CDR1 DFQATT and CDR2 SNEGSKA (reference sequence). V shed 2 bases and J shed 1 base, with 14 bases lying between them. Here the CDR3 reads CSARPDSFLQETQYF. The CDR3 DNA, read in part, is TGCAGTGCTAGACCGGACAGCTTTCTCCAAGAGACC.

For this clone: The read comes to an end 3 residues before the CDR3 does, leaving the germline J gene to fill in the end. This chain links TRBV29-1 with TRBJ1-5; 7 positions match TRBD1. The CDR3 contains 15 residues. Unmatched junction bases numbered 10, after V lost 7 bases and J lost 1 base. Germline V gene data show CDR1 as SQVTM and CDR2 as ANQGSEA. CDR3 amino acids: CSARTGEGSNQPQHF. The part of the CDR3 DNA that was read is TGCAGCGCCCGGACAGGAGAGGGGAGCAATCAGCCC.

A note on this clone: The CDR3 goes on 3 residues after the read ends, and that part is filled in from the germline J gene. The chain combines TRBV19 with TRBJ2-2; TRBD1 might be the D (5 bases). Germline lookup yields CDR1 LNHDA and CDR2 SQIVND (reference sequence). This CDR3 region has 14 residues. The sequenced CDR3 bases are TGTGCCAGTACCCCCCGTTCTGGGGCCAACGTG. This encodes CASTPRSGANV. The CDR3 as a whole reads CASTPRSGANVLFF. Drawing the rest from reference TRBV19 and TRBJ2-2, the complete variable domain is DGGITQSPKYLFRKEGQNVTLSCEQNLNHDAMYWYRQDPGQGLRLIYYSQIVNDFQKGDIAEGYSVSREKKESFPLTVTSAQKNPTAFYLCASTPRSGANVLFFGEGSRLTVL.

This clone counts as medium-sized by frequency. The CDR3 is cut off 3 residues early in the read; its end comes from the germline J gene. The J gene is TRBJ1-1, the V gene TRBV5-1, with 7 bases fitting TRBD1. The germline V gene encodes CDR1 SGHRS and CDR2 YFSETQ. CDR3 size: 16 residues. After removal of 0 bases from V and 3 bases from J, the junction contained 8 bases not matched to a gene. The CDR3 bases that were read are TGCGCCAGCAGCTTGGGGTCAGGGGGGCCGTACACTGAA. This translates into CASSLGSGGPYTE. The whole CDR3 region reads CASSLGSGGPYTEAFF.